These 30 T cell receptor beta chains share one sample of origin, sequenced in a study of PD-1 blockade in classical Hodgkin lymphoma (TCRdb year 2020). The protocol used for the library was the immunoSEQ multiplex PCR assay. TCRdb retrieved this table from immuneACCESS and kept in-frame rearrangements only. Not all clones are present; in checked studies, unresolved V genes account for under half, and no reason is known for the remainder. For this sample the table gives 29,000 or so clones, of which about 90% were detected only once. The ten largest clonotypes hold 0.35% of the sample. The label giving this sample's time point can be read as: newly diagnosed, previously untreated cHL patient sample. CD4+ T cells were purified from thawed PBMCs by magnetic negative selection with a Miltenyi CD4+ T cell isolation kit. The sample taken for sequencing was CD4+ T cells from blood. The receptors here all came from a human donor with classical Hodgkin lymphoma.

V is TRBV9 and J is TRBJ2-7; D possibly corresponds to TRBD2 (5 bases). Trimming stripped 4 bases from V and 6 bases from J, with 17 bases between. The CDR3 runs to 14 residues. The germline V gene has CDR1 SGDLS and CDR2 YYNGEE. The CDR3 DNA sequence: TGTGCCAGCAGCCCCGCCGGGGTGAAGGGCGAGCAGTACTTC. Its protein is CASSPAGVKGEQYF. Full variable domain (missing parts from reference TRBV9 and TRBJ2-7): DSGVTQTPKHLITATGQRVTLRCSPRSGDLSVYWYQQSLDQGLQFLIQYYNGEERAKGNILERFSAQQFPDLHSELNLSSLELGDSALYFCASSPAGVKGEQYFGPGTRLTVT.

The chain is built from TRBV15 and TRBJ2-7; 7 nucleotides match TRBD1. CDR1 is LNHNV, CDR2 YYDKDF, per germline (reference sequence). Trimming removed 0 bases from V and 1 base from J; junction bases left unmatched: 3. This CDR3 spans 15 amino acids. CDR3 sequence: CATSREGGVSYEQYF. In DNA, the CDR3 is TGTGCCACCAGCAGAGAAGGGGGCGTGTCCTACGAGCAGTACTTC. Complete variable domain (other parts from reference TRBV15 and TRBJ2-7): DAMVIQNPRYQVTQFGKPVTLSCSQTLNHNVMYWYQQKSSQAPKLLFHYYDKDFNNEADTPDNFQSRRPNTSFCFLDIRSPGLGDTAMYLCATSREGGVSYEQYFGPGTRLTVT.

The rearrangement links TRBV28 to TRBJ2-2; 11 bases match TRBD2. This CDR3 has 16 residues. Germline trimming cut 5 bases from V and 1 base from J; bases unmatched to any gene: 3. The germline gives CDR1 MDHEN, CDR2 SYDVKM. CDR3 bases: TGTGCCAGCAGTGCTAGCGGGAGGATGAACACCGGGGAGCTGTTTTTT. Amino acids: CASSASGRMNTGELFF.

The rearrangement links TRBV20-1 to TRBJ2-5; the D call may be TRBD1 or TRBD2 (5 bases each). This CDR3 has 11 amino acids. The germline V gene has CDR1 DFQATT and CDR2 SNEGSKA (reference sequence). The germline V and J ends were trimmed by 5 bases and 1 base, with 5 bases remaining between them. The CDR3 nucleotides are TGCAGTGCTGGGGGCCAAGAGACCCAGTACTTC. Translation gives CSAGGQETQYF.

V is TRBV28 and J is TRBJ1-1; 8 bases are shared with TRBD1. Germline V gives CDR1 MDHEN, CDR2 SYDVKM. J gave up 8 bases and V 5 bases, and 7 bases lay outside the gene matches. The CDR3 has 13 residues. This chain's CDR3 is CASSSDRGAEAFF. In DNA form, the CDR3 reads TGTGCCAGCAGTAGTGACAGGGGTGCCGAAGCTTTCTTT.

The chain carries TRBV7-2 and TRBJ2-7; 11 positions match TRBD2. The CDR3 sequence is 15 residues long. V was pared by 5 bases and J by 0 bases, with 3 bases of the junction left unmatched. Germline V lookup: CDR1 SGHTA, CDR2 FQGNSA. The chain's CDR3 is CASSTTSGSSYEQYF. CDR3 DNA sequence: TGTGCCAGCAGCACAACTAGCGGGAGCTCCTACGAGCAGTACTTC.

A single count supports this clone. V is TRBV5-1 and J is TRBJ2-7; possible D gene TRBD2, 5 bases. Germline V gives CDR1 SGHRS, CDR2 YFSETQ. The CDR3 runs 16 residues. Trimming shortened V by 0 bases and J by 2 bases, and 15 bases separated the two germline ends. CDR3 sequence reads: CASSLERATWAYEQYF. CDR3 coding DNA: TGCGCCAGCAGCTTGGAGAGGGCCACCTGGGCCTACGAGCAGTACTTC.

This rearrangement joins TRBV6-5 to TRBJ2-2; the match to TRBD1 covers 7 bases. V lost 6 bases, J lost 5 bases, and 9 bases stayed unmatched. This CDR3 has 15 residues. CDR1 is MNHEY, CDR2 SVGAGI, per germline. This chain's CDR3 is CASRPTGIGTGELFF. In nucleotides, the CDR3 is TGTGCCAGCAGACCGACAGGGATCGGAACCGGGGAGCTGTTTTTT.

The chain links TRBV28 to TRBJ1-1, with D unclear. The CDR3 is 13 amino acids. Germline V gives CDR1 MDHEN, CDR2 SYDVKM. The V and J ends lost 6 bases and 3 bases respectively, with 11 bases between them. The CDR3 DNA sequence: TGTGCCAGCAGATCCGCGGGAGACACTGAAGCTTTCTTT. Translation gives CASRSAGDTEAFF.

The rearrangement joins TRBV11-3 to TRBJ2-2; D unresolved. The CDR3 length is 12 residues. In germline, CDR1 is SGHNT, CDR2 YENEEA. V was cut by 5 bases and J by 5 bases, with 6 bases left in between. CDR3 in amino acids: CASSPQTGELFF. The CDR3 DNA sequence: TGTGCCAGCAGCCCCCAGACCGGGGAGCTGTTTTTT. Full variable domain (remainder filled in from reference TRBV11-3 and TRBJ2-2): EAGVVQSPRYKIIEKKQPVAFWCNPISGHNTLYWYLQNLGQGPELLIRYENEEAVDDSQLPKDRFSAERLKGVDSTLKIQPAELGDSAVYLCASSPQTGELFFGEGSRLTVL.

This clone showed up just once. The chain links TRBV19 to TRBJ2-3; D remains unclear. This CDR3 region has 14 residues. The V end was cut by 6 bases, the J end by 2 bases, with 12 bases between. Germline V lookup: CDR1 LNHDA, CDR2 SQIVND (reference sequence). This CDR3 is CASSSAPITDTQYF. For the CDR3, the DNA is TGTGCCAGTAGCAGCGCCCCCATCACAGATACGCAGTATTTT. The full variable domain, with the rest looked up from reference TRBV19 and TRBJ2-3, is DGGITQSPKYLFRKEGQNVTLSCEQNLNHDAMYWYRQDPGQGLRLIYYSQIVNDFQKGDIAEGYSVSREKKESFPLTVTSAQKNPTAFYLCASSSAPITDTQYFGPGTRLTVL.

V usage is TRBV2 and J usage is TRBJ2-1, with TRBD2 matching over 8 bases. Germline CDR1 reads SNHLY; CDR2 reads FYNNEI. Trimming took 6 bases from V and 1 from J; bases not matched to a gene: 5. The CDR3 runs 15 residues. CDR3 sequence: CASSAGTSSYNEQFF. DNA for the CDR3: TGTGCCAGCAGCGCCGGGACTAGTTCCTACAATGAGCAGTTCTTC.

The gene calls are TRBV9 and TRBJ2-1; the match to TRBD2 covers 12 bases. This CDR3 has 15 amino acids. With V trimmed by 4 bases and J by 4 bases, 3 bases remained unmatched. Germline lookup yields CDR1 SGDLS and CDR2 YYNGEE. The CDR3 region has the DNA TGTGCCAGCAGCCTAGGACTAGCGGGGTACAATGAGCAGTTCTTC. It translates to CASSLGLAGYNEQFF.

This sequence joins TRBV30 and TRBJ2-1, with D possibly being TRBD2 (6 bases). Trimming pared 0 bases from V and 4 bases from J, leaving 13 bases between. CDR1 and CDR2 from the germline V gene are GTSNPN and SVGIG (reference sequence). The CDR3 totals 15 residues. In DNA form, the CDR3 reads TGTGCCTGGAGTGTACGGGGGACGGTTTACAATGAGCAGTTCTTC. Encoded protein: CAWSVRGTVYNEQFF.

This rearrangement joins TRBV7-9 to TRBJ2-1, with 10 nucleotides matching TRBD2. The V gene's germline CDR1 is SEHNR and CDR2 FQNEAQ (reference sequence). The CDR3 has 14 amino acids. J was trimmed by 7 bases and V by 4 bases; bases with no gene match: 4. The CDR3 nucleotides are TGTGCCAGCAGCTCCTTTAGCGGGGGGAATGAGCAGTTCTTC. Protein sequence: CASSSFSGGNEQFF.

The CDR3 DNA is TGCGCCAGCTTCGACAGTAGCTCCTACGAGCAGTACTTC. It translates to CASFDSSSYEQYF. The chain joins TRBV10-2 to TRBJ2-7; perhaps TRBD1 as D (5 bases). The germline V gene has CDR1 WSHSY and CDR2 SAAADI. The CDR3 is 13 amino acids. Trimming took 8 bases from V and 0 from J, leaving 11 bases between them.

J is TRBJ2-3 and V is TRBV6-5; D remains ambiguous. Germline CDR1 is MNHEY and CDR2 is SVGAGI. V dropped 5 bases and J dropped 0 bases, with 9 bases sitting between them. The length of the CDR3 is 14 residues. In DNA form, the CDR3 reads TGTGCCAGCAGTACGACCCTTAGCACAGATACGCAGTATTTT. Protein product: CASSTTLSTDTQYF.

V is TRBV6-4 and J is TRBJ2-7; 7 bases align to TRBD1. The V segment lost 4 bases and the J segment 1 base; nucleotides outside the gene matches: 4. The CDR3 sequence is 14 residues long. In germline, CDR1 is MRHNA, CDR2 SNTAGT. The CDR3 reads CASSANRGSYEQYF. DNA for the CDR3: TGTGCCAGCAGTGCCAACAGGGGATCCTACGAGCAGTACTTC.

The chain joins TRBV15 to TRBJ2-5, with D maybe TRBD2 (5 bases). The germline V gene encodes CDR1 LNHNV and CDR2 YYDKDF (reference sequence). The CDR3 runs to 15 residues. V dropped 1 base and J dropped 5 bases, with 14 bases sitting between them. For the CDR3, the DNA is TGTGCCACCAGCAGAGGAGTGGGCGGGTGGGAGACCCAGTACTTC. It encodes CATSRGVGGWETQYF.

The CDR3 DNA is TGTGCCAGCACCGCGATGCCGGGAAGGACGGGCGAGCAGTACTTC. Its protein product is CASTAMPGRTGEQYF. The chain couples TRBV2 to TRBJ2-7; TRBD2 might be the D (5 bases). The ends were cut back, 7 bases at V and 6 bases at J, with 22 bases in the middle. The CDR3 is made up of 15 amino acids. The germline V gene has CDR1 SNHLY and CDR2 FYNNEI.

This rearrangement joins TRBV29-1 to TRBJ1-1; D uncertain. V was clipped by 0 bases and J by 0 bases, with 5 bases between them. The CDR3 runs to 13 residues. CDR1 and CDR2 (germline): SQVTM, ANQGSEA. The DNA of the CDR3 is TGCAGCGTTGAAGACACCATGAACACTGAAGCTTTCTTT. Its protein is CSVEDTMNTEAFF.

The V and J genes are TRBV7-2 and TRBJ2-7, with D possibly TRBD2 on 5 matching bases. The CDR3 runs 15 residues. Germline CDR1 is SGHTA and CDR2 is FQGNSA. V was trimmed by 2 bases and J by 0 bases, leaving 11 bases between them. The CDR3 DNA sequence: TGTGCCAGCAGCTTAACCGGCGGGCCCTCCTACGAGCAGTACTTC. Amino acid sequence: CASSLTGGPSYEQYF.

This chain uses TRBV27 with TRBJ1-1; 9 bases are a match to TRBD1. This CDR3 has 15 residues. CDR1 is MNHEY and CDR2 is SMNVEV in the germline V gene (reference sequence). The ends lost 4 bases at V and 11 bases at J; junction bases unmatched: 14. The chain's CDR3 is CASSWGQGRTGYAFF. The CDR3 region has the DNA TGTGCCAGCAGTTGGGGACAGGGTCGAACTGGGTACGCTTTCTTT.

J is TRBJ2-1 and V is TRBV7-7, with TRBD1 matching over 7 bases. This CDR3 comprises 13 residues. In germline, CDR1 is SSHAT, CDR2 FNYEAQ (reference sequence). After removal of 3 bases from V and 4 bases from J, the junction contained 0 bases not matched to a gene. The CDR3 here is CASSLDRYNEQFF. The CDR3, as DNA: TGTGCCAGCAGCTTGGACAGGTACAATGAGCAGTTCTTC.

The V call is TRBV5-5, the J call TRBJ2-5, with TRBD1 as a possible D gene (6 bases). Germline loops: CDR1 SGHKS, CDR2 YYEKEE (reference sequence). The CDR3 runs 12 residues. CDR3 protein: CATPWGRETQYF. CDR3 DNA: TGTGCAACACCGTGGGGGCGAGAGACCCAGTACTTC.

The rearrangement links TRBV7-2 to TRBJ2-2; D gene unclear. CDR3 length: 14 residues. Trimming removed 1 base from V and 8 bases from J, with 11 bases in between. Germline CDR1 SGHTA, CDR2 FQGNSA. CDR3 nucleotide sequence: TGTGCCAGCAGCTTAGATGTTAGAATGGGGGAGCTGTTTTTT. Its protein is CASSLDVRMGELFF.

V gene TRBV30 combines with J gene TRBJ2-1; 9 bases fit TRBD2. V shed 1 base, J shed 4 bases, and the junction held 5 bases outside the gene matches. The CDR3 sequence is 15 residues long. CDR1 is GTSNPN, CDR2 SVGIG, per germline (reference sequence). This CDR3 reads CAWSGSAGGYNEQFF. The CDR3 nucleotides read TGTGCCTGGAGTGGTTCGGCGGGAGGGTACAATGAGCAGTTCTTC.

The rearrangement links TRBV2 to TRBJ2-7, with 7 bases matching TRBD2. Germline CDR1 is SNHLY and CDR2 is FYNNEI. CDR3 length equals 13 residues. The V segment lost 7 bases and the J segment 2 bases; nucleotides outside the gene matches: 5. The CDR3 sequence is CASKAGSTYEQYF. Here the CDR3 DNA reads TGTGCCAGCAAAGCGGGATCAACCTACGAGCAGTACTTC. The full variable domain, with the rest looked up from reference TRBV2 and TRBJ2-7, is EPEVTQTPSHQVTQMGQEVILRCVPISNHLYFYWYRQILGQKVEFLVSFYNNEISEKSEIFDDQFSVERPDGSNFTLKIRSTKLEDSAMYFCASKAGSTYEQYFGPGTRLTVT.

V gene TRBV19 combines with J gene TRBJ1-5; a possible D gene is TRBD1 (5 bases). The CDR3 consists of 13 residues. The germline V gene has CDR1 LNHDA and CDR2 SQIVND (reference sequence). V lost 5 bases to trimming and J lost 3 bases, with 8 bases between them. Here the CDR3 DNA reads TGTGCCAGTAGTCAGGGCTTCAATCAGCCCCAGCATTTT. The encoded protein is CASSQGFNQPQHF.

The rearrangement joins TRBV18 to TRBJ1-5; D might be TRBD1 (5 bases). Germline V lookup: CDR1 KGHSH, CDR2 LQKENI. The CDR3 sequence is 15 residues long. Trimming stripped 1 base from V and 2 bases from J, with 9 bases between. The CDR3 loop is CASSPLGRGNQPQHF. The CDR3 DNA reads as TGTGCCAGCTCACCACTGGGCAGGGGCAATCAGCCCCAGCATTTT.